This note documents a single T cell receptor beta chain sequence. Its antigen is still unknown. Base quality data are lacking; no much larger clone is found one base away. This sample was included in a study of T cell repertoires in cytomegalovirus infection (dated by TCRdb to between 2018 and 2021). Concerning the study at large: Recently identified HLA-C-restricted CMV epitopes, whose presentation resists viral immunomodulation, were targeted by peptide stimulations together with well-studied HLA-B-restricted epitopes. Because public TCR beta signatures pointed to carriage of CMV infection together with the matching HLA type, the HLA type of each donor mattered for the analysis.

The sample's treatment or condition label is to be understood as: in vitro stimulation with specific CMV peptide epitopes to enrich CMV-specific T cells. Instrument used: Illumina HiSeq 1500. TCRdb's own reprocessing of the public reads used fastp at Q25 and MiXCR and kept productive beta chains. CDR3 protein sequences are deduplicated, and each keeps its most common genes and DNA. Recorded for this sample are 900,000 to 950,000 distinct CDR3 sequences; 25% to 40% of them occurred a single time. 13% of the sample is held by the ten biggest clonotypes. The CDR3 holds 15 amino acids from the cysteine to the phenylalanine. The kept DNA is CDR3 alone, 45 bases in frame from the first base. CDR1 is given as MNHEY and CDR2 as SMNVEV, both from the germline V gene (reference sequence). V is pared back by 8 bases and J by 5 bases, with 22 bases lying between the germline termini. General conclusions and limits of the study: In both this cohort and an independent cohort of several hundred donors, the cumulative frequency of public TCR beta family members distinguished carriers of CMV infection plus the relevant HLA type. The ex vivo response was dominated by HLA-C-restricted CMV-specific TCR beta clonotypes, which also provided the single most frequent clonotype in two of eight donors.

The chain uses TRBV27 and TRBJ2-7; the D element could tentatively be TRBD1 or TRBD2, as 6 bases agree for each. This sequence was found in a human donor in good health (CMV status not recorded). Some clones in this sample may be carry-over from other donors' samples. This material consisted of cultured CD8+ T cells from PBMCs, taken from culture after CMV antigen stimulation. At the DNA level, the sequence is TGTGCCAGCCGTTGGGGGGCAGGGACTCGGGACGAGCAGTACTTC. Its coded protein is CASRWGAGTRDEQYF.